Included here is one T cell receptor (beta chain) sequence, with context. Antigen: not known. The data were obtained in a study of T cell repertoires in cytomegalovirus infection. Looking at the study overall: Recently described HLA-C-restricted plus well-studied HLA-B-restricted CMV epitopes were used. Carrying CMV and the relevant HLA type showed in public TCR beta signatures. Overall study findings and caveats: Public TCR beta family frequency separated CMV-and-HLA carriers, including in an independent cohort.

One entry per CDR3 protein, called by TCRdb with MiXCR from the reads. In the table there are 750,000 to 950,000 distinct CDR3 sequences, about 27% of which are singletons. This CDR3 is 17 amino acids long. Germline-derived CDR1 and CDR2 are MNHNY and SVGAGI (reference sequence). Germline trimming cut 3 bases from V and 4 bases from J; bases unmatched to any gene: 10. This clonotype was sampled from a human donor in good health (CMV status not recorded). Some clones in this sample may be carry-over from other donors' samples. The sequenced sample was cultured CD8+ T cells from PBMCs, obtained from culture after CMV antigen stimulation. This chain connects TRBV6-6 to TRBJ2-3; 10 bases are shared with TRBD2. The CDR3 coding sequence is TGTGCCAGCAGTTATATCAGCGGGGGGGCAAATCCAGATACGCAGTATTTT. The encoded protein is CASSYISGGANPDTQYF.